This passage covers 9 T cell receptor beta chains from one sample sequenced in a study of identifying expanded T cells in peripheral blood. TCRdb keeps only in-frame clones here, not all; method: immunoSEQ multiplex PCR. The data show 100,000 or so clones, with roughly 91% seen just once and approximately 16% held by the top ten. Input material: blood. These receptors originate from a person aged 18 to 70 in good health.

The chain carries TRBV7-9 and TRBJ1-4, with TRBD1 identical over 8 bases. Losses at the gene ends were 2 bases for V and 7 bases for J; bases not matched to a gene: 12. The CDR3 sequence is 17 residues long. The germline CDR1 and CDR2 sequences are SEHNR and FQNEAQ (reference sequence). DNA for the CDR3: TGTGCCAGCAGCTTATCAATCTTGGGGACAGGCAGTGAAAAACTGTTTTTT. Translation: CASSLSILGTGSEKLFF. Combining the CDR3 with reference TRBV7-9 and TRBJ1-4 gives the whole variable domain DTGVSQNPRHKITKRGQNVTFRCDPISEHNRLYWYRQTLGQGPEFLTYFQNEAQLEKSRLLSDRFSAERPKGSFSTLEIQRTEQGDSAMYLCASSLSILGTGSEKLFFGSGTQLSVL.

In this sample, this clone turned up once. The V and J genes are TRBV4-3 and TRBJ1-1; D unresolved. V was cut by 2 bases and J by 1 base, with 8 bases left in between. The CDR3 sequence is 14 residues long. Germline CDR1 and CDR2: LGHNA and YSLEER. The CDR3, as DNA: TGCGCCAGCAGCCAAATAACGGGGAACACTGAAGCTTTCTTT. It specifies CASSQITGNTEAFF.

V gene TRBV23-1 combines with J gene TRBJ2-7; D gene unclear. TRBV23-1 is filed as an ORF, its function uncertain. The V and J ends lost 6 bases and 0 bases respectively, with 15 bases between them. The CDR3 totals 15 residues. CDR3 DNA sequence: TGCGCCAGCAGAGGGCCCCATCTGGGCTCCTACGAGCAGTACTTC. Translating it yields CASRGPHLGSYEQYF.

The V call is TRBV5-1, the J call TRBJ1-1, with 7 bases identical to TRBD1. Germline CDR1 SGHRS, CDR2 YFSETQ. Germline trimming cut 4 bases from V and 3 bases from J; bases unmatched to any gene: 15. The CDR3 extends over 17 amino acids. The CDR3 sequence is CASSPRDSGRRYTEAFF. CDR3 in DNA: TGCGCCAGCAGCCCCCGGGACAGCGGTAGAAGGTACACTGAAGCTTTCTTT.

The chain has TRBV13 and TRBJ1-2; a possible D gene is TRBD1 (5 bases). The CDR3 is 14 residues long. Per germline, CDR1 PRHDT and CDR2 FYEKMQ (reference sequence). The germline V and J ends were trimmed by 5 bases and 4 bases, with 14 bases remaining between them. The CDR3 coding sequence is TGTGCCAGCAGCACCGGAAGGGACCTCTATGGCTACACCTTC. It translates to CASSTGRDLYGYTF.

This clone was seen a single time. The chain carries TRBV6-5 and TRBJ1-3, with D possibly being TRBD1 (5 bases). The CDR3 runs 15 residues. Trimming stripped 6 bases from V and 3 bases from J, with 15 bases between. Germline V CDR1 and CDR2: MNHEY, SVGAGI. The CDR3 DNA reads TGTGCCAGCAGGCCCCCCGGGGGGAGTGGAAACACCATATATTTT. Residues: CASRPPGGSGNTIYF.

The chain uses TRBV6-1 and TRBJ1-6; TRBD1 agrees at 9 bases. With 7 bases clipped from V and 7 bases from J, the junction kept 8 bases outside the gene matches. Germline V gene lookup returns CDR1 MNHNS and CDR2 SASEGT. CDR3 length equals 15 residues. The CDR3 coding sequence is TGTGCCAGCACTTTACAGGGGGCCGAGAATTCACCCCTCCACTTT. Translated: CASTLQGAENSPLHF.

The chain carries TRBV21-1 and TRBJ2-5. TRBV21-1 represents a pseudogene. The CDR3 spans 15 residues. CDR3 in DNA: TGTGCCAGCAGCCCCCAGATAGTACCCCAAGAGACCCAGTACTTC. It specifies CASSPQIVPQETQYF.

The V and J genes are TRBV11-2 and TRBJ1-2; D unclear. The V end was cut by 3 bases, the J end by 7 bases, with 9 bases between. CDR1 and CDR2 from the germline V gene are SGHAT and FQNNGV. CDR3 length: 12 residues. The CDR3 DNA is TGTGCCAGCAGCTTGTCCCGGGTTGGCTACACCTTC. It is translated as CASSLSRVGYTF.